Here is one T cell receptor beta chain with its context. Generated by immunoSEQ multiplex PCR, the TCRdb table keeps only in-frame clones and is missing some. This sample has 1,400,000 or so clones, with less than 99% found just once. Trimming took 3 bases from V and 8 from J, leaving 5 bases between them. The CDR3 spans 10 residues. CDR1 is DFQATT, CDR2 SNEGSKA, per germline (reference sequence). The data derive from a study of shared clonotypes between healthy human individuals. Sequencing used naive CD4+ T cells sorted from blood. Subset reported: CD45RA+ positively selected. The V and J genes are TRBV20-1 and TRBJ2-1; D is unresolved. The clonotype originates from a man aged 30 to 45 in good health. CDR3: CSASNDEQFF. CDR3 DNA: TGCAGTGCTAGCAATGATGAGCAGTTCTTC.